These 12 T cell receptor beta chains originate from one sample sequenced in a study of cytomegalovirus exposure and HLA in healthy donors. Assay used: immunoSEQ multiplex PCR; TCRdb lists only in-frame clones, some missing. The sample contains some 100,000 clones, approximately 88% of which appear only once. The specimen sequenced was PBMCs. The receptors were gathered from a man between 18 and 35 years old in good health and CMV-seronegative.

The CDR3 DNA reads TGTGCCAGCTCACCGTTTACAGAATTAAACACTGAAGCTTTCTTT. Translation gives CASSPFTELNTEAFF. This chain joins TRBV18 and TRBJ1-1; D not resolved. The germline V gene encodes CDR1 KGHSH and CDR2 LQKENI. Trimming cost V 3 bases and J 2 bases, with 13 bases left between them. The CDR3 is 15 amino acids.

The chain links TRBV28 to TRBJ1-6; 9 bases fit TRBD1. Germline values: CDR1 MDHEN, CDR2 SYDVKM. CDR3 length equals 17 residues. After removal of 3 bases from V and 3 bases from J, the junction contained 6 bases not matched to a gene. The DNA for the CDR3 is TGTGCCAGCAGTTTTGGGGGGACAGGGCGCTATAATTCACCCCTCCACTTT. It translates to CASSFGGTGRYNSPLHF.

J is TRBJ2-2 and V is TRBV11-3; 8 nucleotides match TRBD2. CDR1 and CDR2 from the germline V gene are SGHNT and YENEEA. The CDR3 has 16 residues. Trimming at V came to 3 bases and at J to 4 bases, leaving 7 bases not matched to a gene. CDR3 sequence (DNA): TGTGCCAGCAGCTTTAACGGGAGGGCCGGCACCGGGGAGCTGTTTTTT. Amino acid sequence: CASSFNGRAGTGELFF.

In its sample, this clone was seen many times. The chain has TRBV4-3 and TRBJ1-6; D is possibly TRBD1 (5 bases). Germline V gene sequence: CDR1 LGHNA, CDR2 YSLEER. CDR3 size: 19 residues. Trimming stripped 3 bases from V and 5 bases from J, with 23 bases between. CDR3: CASSQEQKSDRKNNSPLHF. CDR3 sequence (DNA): TGCGCCAGCAGCCAGGAACAGAAATCCGACAGAAAAAATAATTCACCCCTCCACTTT.

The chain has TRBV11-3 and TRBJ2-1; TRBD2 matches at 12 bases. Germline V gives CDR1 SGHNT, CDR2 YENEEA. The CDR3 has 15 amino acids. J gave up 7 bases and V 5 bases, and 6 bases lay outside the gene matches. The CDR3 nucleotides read TGTGCCAGCAGCGCCGGACTAGCGGGGTGGAATGAGCAGTTCTTC. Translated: CASSAGLAGWNEQFF. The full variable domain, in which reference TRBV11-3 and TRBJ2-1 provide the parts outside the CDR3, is EAGVVQSPRYKIIEKKQPVAFWCNPISGHNTLYWYLQNLGQGPELLIRYENEEAVDDSQLPKDRFSAERLKGVDSTLKIQPAELGDSAVYLCASSAGLAGWNEQFFGPGTRLTVL.

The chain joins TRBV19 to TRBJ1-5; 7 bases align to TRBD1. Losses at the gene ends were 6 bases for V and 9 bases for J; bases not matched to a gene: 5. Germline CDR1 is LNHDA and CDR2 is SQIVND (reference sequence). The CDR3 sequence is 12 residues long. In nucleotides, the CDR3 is TGTGCCAGTAGCTGGACAGGATGGCCCCAGCATTTT. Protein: CASSWTGWPQHF.

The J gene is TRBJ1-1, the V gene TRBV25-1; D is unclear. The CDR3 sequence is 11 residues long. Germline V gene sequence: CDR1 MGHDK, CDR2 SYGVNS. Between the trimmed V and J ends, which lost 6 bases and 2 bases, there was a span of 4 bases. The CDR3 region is CASRANTEAFF. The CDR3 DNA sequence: TGTGCCAGCAGGGCTAACACTGAAGCTTTCTTT.

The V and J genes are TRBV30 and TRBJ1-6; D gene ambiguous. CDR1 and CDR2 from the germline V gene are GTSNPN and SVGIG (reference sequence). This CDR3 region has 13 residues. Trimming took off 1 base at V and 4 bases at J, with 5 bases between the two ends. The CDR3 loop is CAWSDTYNSPLHF. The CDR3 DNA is TGTGCCTGGAGTGATACTTATAATTCACCCCTCCACTTT.

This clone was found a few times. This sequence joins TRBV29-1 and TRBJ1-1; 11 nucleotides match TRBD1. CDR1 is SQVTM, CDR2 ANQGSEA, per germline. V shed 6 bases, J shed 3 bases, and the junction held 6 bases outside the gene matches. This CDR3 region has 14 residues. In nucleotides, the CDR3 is TGCAGCGTAGAAAGGGACAGGGGGGACACTGAAGCTTTCTTT. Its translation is CSVERDRGDTEAFF.

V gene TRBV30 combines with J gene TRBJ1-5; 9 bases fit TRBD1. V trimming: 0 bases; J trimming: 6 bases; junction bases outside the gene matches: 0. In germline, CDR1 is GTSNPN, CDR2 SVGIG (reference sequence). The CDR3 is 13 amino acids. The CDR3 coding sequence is TGTGCCTGGAGTGTACAGGGGGCTCAGCCCCAGCATTTT. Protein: CAWSVQGAQPQHF.

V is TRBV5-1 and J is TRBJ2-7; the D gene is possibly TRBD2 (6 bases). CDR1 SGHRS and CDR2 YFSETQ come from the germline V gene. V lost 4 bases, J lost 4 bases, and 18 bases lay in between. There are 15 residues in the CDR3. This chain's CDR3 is CASSPSPGGDYEQYF. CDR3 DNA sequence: TGCGCCAGCAGCCCCAGCCCTGGCGGGGATTACGAGCAGTACTTC.

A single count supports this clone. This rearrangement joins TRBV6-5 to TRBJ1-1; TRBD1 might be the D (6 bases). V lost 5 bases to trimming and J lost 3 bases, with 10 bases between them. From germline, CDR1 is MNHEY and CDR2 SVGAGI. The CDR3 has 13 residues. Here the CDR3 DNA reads TGTGCCAGCAGTCACAGGGAATACACTGAAGCTTTCTTT. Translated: CASSHREYTEAFF.